The 29 T cell receptor beta chains listed next were all sequenced from one sample in a study of PD-1 blockade in classical Hodgkin lymphoma. Measured with immunoSEQ multiplex PCR; TCRdb has only the in-frame clones, and not every one. The top ten hold 10% of the sample, which has about 58,000 clones, around 93% seen once. Patients all relapsed after autologous stem cell transplantation, and there was variation in brentuximab vedotin exposure. The sample in question was peripheral blood mononuclear cells (PBMCs), obtained before the second cycle of nivolumab. Receptors originate from a human donor with classical Hodgkin lymphoma.

The gene calls are TRBV30 and TRBJ2-7; 8 bases line up with TRBD2. CDR1 is GTSNPN, CDR2 SVGIG, per germline (reference sequence). V lost 2 bases, J lost 4 bases, and 1 base stayed unmatched. This CDR3 is built from 12 residues. CDR3 loop: CAWSSGGYEQYF. CDR3 DNA: TGTGCCTGGAGTTCGGGAGGGTACGAGCAGTACTTC.

This chain joins TRBV27 and TRBJ2-7; either TRBD1 or TRBD2 may fit D (5 bases each). Trimming shortened V by 6 bases and J by 7 bases, and 16 bases separated the two germline ends. The CDR3 consists of 13 residues. Germline values: CDR1 MNHEY, CDR2 SMNVEV (reference sequence). The CDR3 sequence is CASSLGTLGEQYF. CDR3 DNA: TGTGCCAGCAGCCTCGGGACGCTTGGAGAGCAGTACTTC.

The rearrangement links TRBV30 to TRBJ1-1; 8 bases match TRBD1. V was pared by 8 bases and J by 10 bases, with 15 bases of the junction left unmatched. Germline V lookup: CDR1 GTSNPN, CDR2 SVGIG (reference sequence). CDR3 length: 13 residues. The CDR3 is CAVGSGGSPRAFF. CDR3 DNA: TGTGCCGTGGGTTCAGGGGGCAGCCCAAGAGCTTTCTTT.

The gene calls are TRBV28 and TRBJ1-1, with D unresolved. V shed 4 bases and J shed 6 bases, with 15 bases lying between them. From germline, CDR1 is MDHEN and CDR2 SYDVKM. The length of the CDR3 is 14 residues. The chain's CDR3 is CASSYREVDAEAFF. The CDR3 coding sequence is TGTGCCAGCAGTTATAGGGAGGTTGACGCTGAAGCTTTCTTT.

This chain links TRBV27 with TRBJ2-3; 7 positions agree with TRBD2. CDR1 and CDR2 (germline): MNHEY, SMNVEV (reference sequence). V gave up 4 bases and J gave up 5 bases; unmatched junction bases: 12. The CDR3 consists of 16 residues. CDR3 in DNA: TGTGCCAGCAGTTCCCGTGGCGGGAGAATTATAGATACGCAGTATTTT. Translating gives CASSSRGGRIIDTQYF.

V and J are TRBV6-6 and TRBJ2-7; maybe TRBD1 (6 bases). V lost 7 bases, J lost 2 bases, and 15 bases lay in between. Germline assignment: CDR1 MNHNY and CDR2 SVGAGI (reference sequence). This CDR3 comprises 14 residues. The CDR3 DNA reads TGTGCCAGCAATACGGCAGGGGAAACCTACGAGCAGTACTTC. This gives the protein CASNTAGETYEQYF.

The V gene is TRBV20-1, the J gene TRBJ1-1; D gene uncertain. This CDR3 comprises 10 residues. Per germline, CDR1 DFQATT and CDR2 SNEGSKA (reference sequence). Trimming cost V 6 bases and J 8 bases, with 10 bases left between them. The CDR3 sequence: CSAAQDEAFF. The CDR3 bases are TGCAGTGCCGCTCAGGACGAAGCTTTCTTT.

This clone occurred a few times. This chain joins TRBV5-5 and TRBJ2-5; no firm D call. The length of the CDR3 is 16 residues. The germline CDR1 and CDR2 sequences are SGHKS and YYEKEE (reference sequence). V dropped 2 bases and J dropped 0 bases, with 14 bases sitting between them. Here the CDR3 reads CASSFVGSAYQETQYF. CDR3 nucleotide sequence: TGTGCCAGCAGCTTCGTCGGCAGTGCGTACCAAGAGACCCAGTACTTC.

This chain uses TRBV19 with TRBJ1-2, with unresolved D. Trimming took 9 bases from V and 8 from J, leaving 16 bases between them. Germline assignment: CDR1 LNHDA and CDR2 SQIVND (reference sequence). This CDR3 has 12 amino acids. CDR3 in DNA: TGTGCCAGCCAAGTATGGGGAGGGGGCTACACCTTC. As protein: CASQVWGGGYTF.

CDR3 in amino acids: CAISEFTGAPQETQYF. CDR3 nucleotides: TGTGCCATCAGTGAGTTCACGGGGGCCCCACAAGAGACCCAGTACTTC. The J gene is TRBJ2-5, the V gene TRBV10-3, with D perhaps TRBD1 or TRBD2 (6 bases each). This CDR3 contains 16 residues. V shed 1 base and J shed 2 bases, with 14 bases lying between them. CDR1 and CDR2 from the germline V gene are ENHRY and SYGVKD.

This sequence joins TRBV27 and TRBJ2-3; 9 positions agree with TRBD1. The germline V gene encodes CDR1 MNHEY and CDR2 SMNVEV (reference sequence). This CDR3 is 18 amino acids long. V lost 5 bases to trimming and J lost 0 bases; unmatched junction nucleotides: 12. This chain's CDR3 is CASSLRQGGASSTDTQYF. Written as DNA, the CDR3 is TGTGCCAGCAGTCTACGACAGGGGGGAGCCTCTAGCACAGATACGCAGTATTTT.

This clone has a single count. J is TRBJ2-7 and V is TRBV5-4; D gene uncertain. Trimming shortened V by 2 bases and J by 2 bases, and 5 bases separated the two germline ends. This CDR3 is built from 12 residues. Germline V gene data show CDR1 as SGHNT and CDR2 as YYREEE (reference sequence). The CDR3 region has the DNA TGTGCCAGCAGCTTACCCCCCTACGAGCAGTACTTC. Translated: CASSLPPYEQYF.

The chain employs TRBV28 and TRBJ2-2, with a possible D match to TRBD2 (5 bases). Germline V gives CDR1 MDHEN, CDR2 SYDVKM. This CDR3 has 15 amino acids. Trimming took 6 bases from V and 5 from J, leaving 16 bases between them. The CDR3 reads CASRASTLSTGELFF. The DNA of the CDR3 is TGTGCCAGCAGGGCTAGCACCTTATCAACCGGGGAGCTGTTTTTT.

The rearrangement uses TRBV5-4 and TRBJ2-3, with TRBD2 matching 7 bases. CDR1 is SGHNT and CDR2 is YYREEE in the germline V gene (reference sequence). CDR3 length: 13 amino acids. V lost 1 base and J lost 6; bases outside the gene matches: 2. The CDR3 DNA reads TGTGCCAGCAGCTTGTGGGAGGGGGATACGCAGTATTTT. Its translation is CASSLWEGDTQYF. Supplemented by reference TRBV5-4 and TRBJ2-3, the full variable domain reads ETGVTQSPTHLIKTRGQQVTLRCSSQSGHNTVSWYQQALGQGPQFIFQYYREEENGRGNFPPRFSGLQFPNYSSELNVNALELDDSALYLCASSLWEGDTQYFGPGTRLTVL.

This clone has a single count. The chain couples TRBV28 to TRBJ1-3, with D possibly matching TRBD1 (5 bases). The germline V gene encodes CDR1 MDHEN and CDR2 SYDVKM. This CDR3 has 18 amino acids. Trimming shortened V by 3 bases and J by 0 bases, and 18 bases separated the two germline ends. This CDR3 is CASSFIGDPNNSGNTIYF. The CDR3 region has the DNA TGTGCCAGCAGTTTTATTGGGGACCCGAACAACTCTGGAAACACCATATATTTT.

This chain connects TRBV5-1 to TRBJ2-7, with TRBD1 matching 10 bases. The CDR3 totals 16 residues. V trimming: 0 bases; J trimming: 3 bases; junction bases outside the gene matches: 6. The V gene's germline CDR1 is SGHRS and CDR2 YFSETQ. The CDR3 coding sequence is TGCGCCAGCAGCTTGGGACAGGGGGCGATGCGCTACGAGCAGTACTTC. Its translation: CASSLGQGAMRYEQYF.

This clone was counted a single time. The J gene is TRBJ2-4, the V gene TRBV12-5; 7 nucleotides match TRBD1. The V gene's germline CDR1 is LGHNT and CDR2 FRNRAP. This CDR3 has 14 residues. Losses at the gene ends were 1 base for V and 9 bases for J; bases not matched to a gene: 6. CDR3 DNA: TGTGCTAGTGGTTTGGAACAGGGGTTTAGCATTCAGTACTTC. This codes for CASGLEQGFSIQYF.

CDR3 residues: CASSYSSTGSYEQYF. In nucleotides, the CDR3 is TGTGCCAGCAGTTACTCGTCGACAGGGTCCTACGAGCAGTACTTC. The rearrangement links TRBV6-6 to TRBJ2-7; 7 nucleotides agree with TRBD1. From germline, CDR1 is MNHNY and CDR2 SVGAGI (reference sequence). CDR3 length equals 15 residues. V was clipped by 0 bases and J by 1 base; unmatched bases: 3.

The CDR3 nucleotides read TGTGCCAGCAGCTTAAGGGGACTTAAGGTTGGAGAGACCCAGTACTTC. It codes for CASSLRGLKVGETQYF. The rearrangement joins TRBV5-6 to TRBJ2-5; tentatively, D is TRBD2 (6 bases). The CDR3 extends over 16 amino acids. Germline CDR1 is SGHDT and CDR2 is YYEEEE. The V end lost 2 bases, the J end lost 4 bases, and 18 bases lay between the germline ends.

The V call is TRBV11-2, the J call TRBJ1-6, with TRBD1 as a possible D gene (5 bases). V was shortened by 1 base and J by 9 bases, with 10 bases between the two germline ends. This CDR3 contains 14 residues. Looked up from germline, CDR1 is SGHAT and CDR2 is FQNNGV. The CDR3 reads CASSLGQRFSPLHF. The CDR3 nucleotides are TGTGCCAGCAGCTTAGGACAGAGGTTTTCACCCCTCCACTTT.

In the case of this clone: A far larger clone is only one base removed, so a read error is likely. The sample has other DNA sequences that encode this CDR3 too. This chain uses TRBV19 with TRBJ1-1; D perhaps matches TRBD1 (6 bases). This CDR3 spans 13 amino acids. V dropped 5 bases and J dropped 5 bases, with 12 bases sitting between them. Germline CDR1 and CDR2: LNHDA and SQIVND (reference sequence). The chain's CDR3 is CASSWGAVTEAFF. The CDR3 nucleotides read TGTGCCAGTAGTTGGGGGGCTGTGACTGAAGCTTTCTTT.

This chain links TRBV2 with TRBJ2-7; 9 nucleotides match TRBD2. The CDR3 is 15 residues long. V lost 2 bases, J lost 3 bases, and 5 bases stayed unmatched. Per germline, CDR1 SNHLY and CDR2 FYNNEI. The CDR3 DNA follows: TGTGCCAGCAGTGAAATAGCGGGGGTCTACTACGAGCAGTACTTC. Translating it yields CASSEIAGVYYEQYF.

CDR3 region: CASSPSNQPQHF. CDR3 nucleotides: TGTGCCAGCAGTCCATCCAATCAGCCCCAGCATTTT. This chain links TRBV27 with TRBJ1-5; D call uncertain. CDR3 length: 12 amino acids. Germline V CDR1 and CDR2: MNHEY, SMNVEV (reference sequence). Trimming pared 5 bases from V and 3 bases from J, leaving 5 bases between.

The chain has TRBV28 and TRBJ2-2, with 8 bases matching TRBD2. The CDR3 loop spans 17 amino acids. V lost 2 bases, J lost 4 bases, and 9 bases stayed unmatched. Germline V gene data show CDR1 as MDHEN and CDR2 as SYDVKM. DNA of the CDR3: TGTGCCAGCAGTTTAAGCTTCCCGGGGGGGGCCACCGGGGAGCTGTTTTTT. This gives the protein CASSLSFPGGATGELFF.

V gene TRBV29-1 combines with J gene TRBJ1-1, with 7 bases aligning to TRBD1. Trimming cost V 8 bases and J 8 bases; bases outside gene matches: 8. The CDR3 totals 11 residues. CDR1 and CDR2 from the germline V gene are SQVTM and ANQGSEA. The CDR3 coding sequence is TGCAGCACCACCAGGACAGGAGAAGCTTTCTTT. Its protein is CSTTRTGEAFF.

The rearrangement uses TRBV9 and TRBJ2-7; D is perhaps TRBD2 (5 bases). CDR3 size: 15 residues. Looked up from germline, CDR1 is SGDLS and CDR2 is YYNGEE. V dropped 0 bases and J dropped 2 bases, with 12 bases sitting between them. CDR3 residues: CASSVERETPYEQYF. The CDR3 DNA reads TGTGCCAGCAGCGTAGAGAGGGAGACACCCTACGAGCAGTACTTC.

The V call is TRBV27, the J call TRBJ1-2; no reliable D call. CDR1 and CDR2 from the germline V gene are MNHEY and SMNVEV (reference sequence). Trimming cost V 3 bases and J 1 base, with 12 bases left between them. The CDR3 runs 15 residues. CDR3 in DNA: TGTGCCAGCAGTTTCCTAGGACCGATTAACTATGGCTACACCTTC. Amino acids: CASSFLGPINYGYTF.

The chain combines TRBV27 with TRBJ1-1; D is unclear. V was trimmed by 6 bases and J by 2 bases, leaving 16 bases between them. The CDR3 loop spans 15 amino acids. Per the germline V gene, CDR1 is MNHEY and CDR2 is SMNVEV (reference sequence). CDR3 residues: CASRGLYRSNTEAFF. The DNA for the CDR3 is TGTGCCAGCAGAGGGTTGTACAGATCTAACACTGAAGCTTTCTTT.

The V and J genes are TRBV9 and TRBJ2-3; TRBD2 might be the D (7 bases). V lost 4 bases, J lost 1 base, and 13 bases lay in between. CDR3 length: 15 amino acids. The germline CDR1 and CDR2 sequences are SGDLS and YYNGEE. The CDR3 reads CASSSGGPGTDTQYF. CDR3 DNA sequence: TGTGCCAGCAGCTCCGGGGGGCCGGGCACAGATACGCAGTATTTT.